A selection of T cell receptor beta chains follows, all from one sample in a study of T cell repertoires in cytomegalovirus infection. Their target antigens are unknown. TCRdb ran MiXCR on the reads and lists one entry per CDR3 protein. The sample records fewer than 950,000 distinct CDR3 sequences, less than 35% being singletons. Sequencing was performed on cultured CD8+ T cells from PBMCs, taken from culture after CMV antigen stimulation. The receptors derive from a human donor in good health (CMV status not recorded). Some clones in this sample may be carry-over from other donors' samples. CDR3s include the opening cysteine and the closing phenylalanine or tryptophan. Fields, in order: J gene, V gene, CDR3 protein.

j_call: TRBJ1-2
v_call: TRBV27
cdr3_aa: CASSTGGLAYGYTF

j_call: TRBJ2-3
v_call: TRBV24-1
cdr3_aa: CATSDLGGTDTQYF

j_call: TRBJ1-1
v_call: TRBV19
cdr3_aa: CATQGNTEAFF

j_call: TRBJ2-1
v_call: TRBV4-3
cdr3_aa: CASGQVPGGRDNEQFF

j_call: TRBJ1-1
v_call: TRBV7-9
cdr3_aa: CASREEGALITEAFF

j_call: TRBJ2-5
v_call: TRBV7-9
cdr3_aa: CASSYPIRGKETQYF

j_call: TRBJ2-1
v_call: TRBV19
cdr3_aa: CASSIPPSSYTYNEQFF

j_call: TRBJ1-5
v_call: TRBV5-1
cdr3_aa: CASSLYPPDRGAQPQHF

j_call: TRBJ1-1
v_call: TRBV27
cdr3_aa: CASSPSGQLNTEAFF

j_call: TRBJ1-3
v_call: TRBV25-1
cdr3_aa: CASSARGGRVWSGNTIYF

j_call: TRBJ1-2
v_call: TRBV7-9
cdr3_aa: CASSETLVDGYTF

j_call: TRBJ1-6
v_call: TRBV11-1
cdr3_aa: CASSSHGSPLHF

j_call: TRBJ2-7
v_call: TRBV7-9
cdr3_aa: CASSSPGRPNVFYEQYF

j_call: TRBJ2-6
v_call: TRBV7-2
cdr3_aa: CASSSRTTSGANVLTF

j_call: TRBJ2-3
v_call: TRBV4-1
cdr3_aa: CASSGASSWADTQYF

j_call: TRBJ2-3
v_call: TRBV4-1
cdr3_aa: CASSQGLRTDTQYF

j_call: TRBJ1-1
v_call: TRBV7-6
cdr3_aa: CASSLAQGMNTEAFF

j_call: TRBJ2-5
v_call: TRBV7-2
cdr3_aa: CASSPRGYGETQYF

j_call: TRBJ2-1
v_call: TRBV27
cdr3_aa: CASSLAVSYEQFF

j_call: TRBJ1-1
v_call: TRBV7-6
cdr3_aa: CATISTGWANTEAFF

j_call: TRBJ2-5
v_call: TRBV2
cdr3_aa: CASSTTGGLETQYF

j_call: TRBJ2-7
v_call: TRBV7-9
cdr3_aa: CASSPTPYEQYF

j_call: TRBJ1-1
v_call: TRBV7-9
cdr3_aa: CASTRTGGLNTEAFF

j_call: TRBJ2-5
v_call: TRBV7-2
cdr3_aa: CASSLVGLAGGQETQYF

j_call: TRBJ1-2
v_call: TRBV7-2
cdr3_aa: CASSLGSFRQGAYGYTF

j_call: TRBJ2-3
v_call: TRBV5-1
cdr3_aa: CASSSGTGHLDTQYF

j_call: TRBJ1-1
v_call: TRBV6-6
cdr3_aa: CASRSTGEAFF

j_call: TRBJ2-1
v_call: TRBV19
cdr3_aa: CASTRGRYNEQFF

j_call: TRBJ1-2
v_call: TRBV27
cdr3_aa: CASSSLDGGYTF

j_call: TRBJ1-1
v_call: TRBV11-1
cdr3_aa: CASSFGMQFRDTEAFF

j_call: TRBJ2-1
v_call: TRBV4-1
cdr3_aa: CASSLLGVYNEQFF

j_call: TRBJ1-4
v_call: TRBV6-2/TRBV6-3
cdr3_aa: CASTGGMIEKLFF

j_call: TRBJ2-5
v_call: TRBV28
cdr3_aa: CASTPAGDETQYF

j_call: TRBJ2-2
v_call: TRBV19
cdr3_aa: CASGEGRTGELFF

j_call: TRBJ2-2
v_call: TRBV18
cdr3_aa: CASNGVNTGELFF

j_call: TRBJ2-1
v_call: TRBV5-4
cdr3_aa: CASSFSRTGGNEQFF

j_call: TRBJ2-3
v_call: TRBV15
cdr3_aa: CATSRGSAGRSGTDTQYF

j_call: TRBJ1-6
v_call: TRBV7-6
cdr3_aa: CASRDWNSPLHF

j_call: TRBJ1-3
v_call: TRBV20-1
cdr3_aa: CSARDYKQGSSGNTIYF

j_call: TRBJ2-2
v_call: TRBV7-2
cdr3_aa: CASSFVAGATTGELFF

j_call: TRBJ2-5
v_call: TRBV2
cdr3_aa: CASSRTSEQETQYF

j_call: TRBJ1-6
v_call: TRBV7-2
cdr3_aa: CASSWDRVNSPLHF

j_call: TRBJ2-7
v_call: TRBV10-2
cdr3_aa: CASQDSVSSYEQYF

j_call: TRBJ2-2
v_call: TRBV11-2
cdr3_aa: CASSGLPNTGELFF

j_call: TRBJ1-6
v_call: TRBV7-8
cdr3_aa: CASSLGFYNSPLHF

j_call: TRBJ2-6
v_call: TRBV12-3/TRBV12-4
cdr3_aa: CASSPTPPGANVLTF

j_call: TRBJ1-5
v_call: TRBV6-5
cdr3_aa: CASTRYADRGPSNQPQHF

j_call: TRBJ2-5
v_call: TRBV20-1
cdr3_aa: CSASTGPQETQYF

j_call: TRBJ1-4
v_call: TRBV4-1
cdr3_aa: CASRDTAREKLFF

j_call: TRBJ1-2
v_call: TRBV4-3
cdr3_aa: CASSQARASYGYTF

j_call: TRBJ1-2
v_call: TRBV7-9
cdr3_aa: CASSSRGGPEVNYGYTF

j_call: TRBJ2-2
v_call: TRBV4-1
cdr3_aa: CASSQVRGELFF

j_call: TRBJ1-5
v_call: TRBV4-1
cdr3_aa: CASSQQRGQPQHF

j_call: TRBJ2-1
v_call: TRBV27
cdr3_aa: CASSLYWTGGHSSYNEQFF

j_call: TRBJ2-6
v_call: TRBV15
cdr3_aa: CATSDRGPSGANVLTF